This T cell receptor beta chain was captured by sequencing in a study of blood T cell repertoires in COVID-19. On the study more broadly: The samples span acute and convalescent COVID-19 from the United States, Italy and Spain.

In the original workflow: Reference gene primer amplification gave estimated nucleated cell counts. TCRdb keeps only in-frame clones here, not all; method: immunoSEQ multiplex PCR. Clone size and V and J calls were adopted from that table, with D and trimming inferred from the DNA. The data show roughly 24,000 clones, 83% seen once. The CDR3 contains 14 residues. Germline CDR1 SGHTA, CDR2 FQGNSA. With V trimmed by 5 bases and J by 1 base, 2 bases remained unmatched. The TCR sequence derives from a man in his sixties or seventies with acute or convalescent COVID-19. Input material: peripheral blood. The V and J genes are TRBV7-2 and TRBJ2-5, with TRBD2 matching 9 bases. This CDR3 is CASSKTSGQETQYF. The CDR3 coding sequence is TGTGCCAGCAGCAAGACTAGCGGCCAAGAGACCCAGTACTTC. The variable domain in full, with the rest retrieved from reference TRBV7-2 and TRBJ2-5, is GAGVSQSPSNKVTEKGKDVELRCDPISGHTALYWYRQSLGQGLEFLIYFQGNSAPDKSGLPSDRFSAERTGGSVSTLTIQRTQQEDSAVYLCASSKTSGQETQYFGPGTRLLVL.